Listed here is a single T cell receptor beta chain. Antigen unknown. This entry comes from a study of blood T cells in healthy people across ages. Study at large: About one barcoded beta molecule per two T cells was captured by template switching. Whole-study findings and limits: The study found more naive CD4+ cells and higher diversity in long-lived than aged donors. Older age coincided with a roughly linear decline in TCR beta diversity per million T cells.

A sample-barcoded 5' primer and a J-beta primer mix were used in a second PCR of about 7 to 12 cycles. TCRdb analysed the 5' RACE reads with MiXCR anew, one entry per CDR3 protein. The sample consists of roughly 1 million distinct CDR3 sequences, around 25% of them appearing once. The CDR3 has 14 amino acids. CDR1 is SGHTA, CDR2 FQGNSA, per germline. V was trimmed by 5 bases and J by 9 bases, leaving 19 bases between them. The data also belong to a second study, concerning T cells of mothers and their children.

The TCR comes from a girl aged 2 to 10 in good health. Specimen: blood. The genes are TRBV7-2 and TRBJ2-5; D is perhaps TRBD2 (6 bases). As DNA, the CDR3 is TGTGCCAGCAGCCCCCTCGGGAGTTATCGGTCCCAGTACTTC. Translation: CASSPLGSYRSQYF.